This T cell receptor beta chain was obtained from a study of cytomegalovirus exposure and HLA in healthy donors. This CDR3 contains 15 residues. The germline V gene encodes CDR1 SGHNT and CDR2 YYREEE (reference sequence). V lost 2 bases to trimming and J lost 2 bases, with 14 bases between them. Points from the study as a whole: V segments that were indistinguishable, TRBV6-2 and TRBV6-3 among them, were omitted from analysis. Being productive about 90% or about 30% of the time was typical of most TCR beta V segments in an earlier analysis. Several of the most significant clusters were apparently associated with common viral pathogens in a later analysis.

A remark on this clone: Its antigen is as yet unknown.

At collection, donors were nominally healthy, but unrecorded immune exposures were probable. The PCR contained 60 Vbeta and 13 Jbeta primers. Some clones are missing from TCRdb's copy, which holds only in-frame ones; the method was immunoSEQ multiplex PCR. Seen here are 180,000 or so clones, about 81% observed once, and the top ten hold approximately 1.4%. The sample was PBMCs. This receptor was obtained from a man in his forties or fifties in good health and CMV-seronegative. The chain combines TRBV5-4 with TRBJ2-7, with D possibly matching TRBD2 (5 bases). This chain's CDR3 is CASSFDRPGAYEQYF. In DNA form, the CDR3 reads TGTGCCAGCAGCTTTGATAGACCCGGGGCCTACGAGCAGTACTTC.